The rows below give T cell receptor beta chains drawn from one sample of a study of T cell changes during pregnancy in multiple sclerosis. Repertoires were generated with immunoSEQ multiplex PCR, while TCRdb's copy carries only in-frame clones and drops some. The sample shows roughly 87,000 clones, 91% of them seen only once. The source material was PBMCs, sampled in the first trimester of pregnancy. The source is a female donor in good health, serving as a control in a pregnancy study. Some clones in this sample may be carry-over from other donors' samples. Both conserved end residues are part of each CDR3. D genes are given only for firm matches. Clone size is shown for a subset of rows, as once, few, many or a class of expanded clone.

V gene: TRBV7-9; J gene: TRBJ2-5; D gene: TRBD1; clone size: -; CDR3 protein: CASSPPGGLGETQYF; CDR3 DNA: TGTGCCAGCAGCCCCCCAGGGGGTTTGGGAGAGACCCAGTACTTC
V gene: TRBV27; J gene: TRBJ2-5; D gene: TRBD2; clone size: -; CDR3 protein: CASSLGVAGGLYPQETQYF; CDR3 DNA: TGTGCCAGCAGTTTAGGGGTAGCGGGGGGGCTATACCCTCAAGAGACCCAGTACTTC
V gene: TRBV5-4; J gene: TRBJ1-5; D gene: -; clone size: -; CDR3 protein: CASSLDPGVDQPQHF; CDR3 DNA: TGTGCCAGCAGCTTGGATCCGGGAGTCGATCAGCCCCAGCATTTT
V gene: TRBV18; J gene: TRBJ2-7; D gene: TRBD2; clone size: -; CDR3 protein: CASSLGGGREQYF; CDR3 DNA: TGTGCCAGCTCACTCGGCGGGGGAAGAGAGCAGTACTTC
V gene: TRBV5-1; J gene: TRBJ1-2; D gene: -; clone size: -; CDR3 protein: CASSSDYREGYGYTF; CDR3 DNA: TGCGCCAGCAGCTCTGATTACAGGGAGGGGTATGGCTACACCTTC
V gene: TRBV7-2; J gene: TRBJ2-1; D gene: -; clone size: -; CDR3 protein: CASSLRSGTGDQFF; CDR3 DNA: TGTGCCAGCAGCTTACGGTCGGGGACTGGAGATCAGTTCTTC
V gene: TRBV5-1; J gene: TRBJ2-5; D gene: -; clone size: -; CDR3 protein: CASSLDPDTYKETQYF; CDR3 DNA: TGCGCCAGCAGCTTGGATCCTGACACATACAAAGAGACCCAGTACTTC
V gene: TRBV7-9; J gene: TRBJ2-7; D gene: -; clone size: -; CDR3 protein: CASSSILGAYEQYF; CDR3 DNA: TGTGCCAGCAGCTCAATCCTGGGGGCTTACGAGCAGTACTTC
V gene: TRBV4-1; J gene: TRBJ2-7; D gene: TRBD1; clone size: -; CDR3 protein: CASSRPGQSYEQYF; CDR3 DNA: TGCGCCAGCAGCCGACCGGGACAGAGCTACGAGCAGTACTTC
V gene: TRBV11-2; J gene: TRBJ2-1; D gene: TRBD1; clone size: -; CDR3 protein: CASSLVGGSSHEQFF; CDR3 DNA: TGTGCCAGCAGCTTAGTAGGGGGCTCCAGCCATGAGCAGTTCTTC
V gene: TRBV10-3; J gene: TRBJ2-3; D gene: TRBD2; clone size: -; CDR3 protein: CAISSSAGGLDTQYF; CDR3 DNA: TGTGCCATCAGTTCTTCAGCGGGGGGACTAGATACGCAGTATTTT
V gene: TRBV4-2; J gene: TRBJ1-6; D gene: -; clone size: once; CDR3 protein: CASSQELLSSYNSPLHF; CDR3 DNA: TGTGCCAGCAGCCAAGAACTCTTGAGCTCCTATAATTCACCCCTCCACTTT
V gene: TRBV6-4; J gene: TRBJ2-1; D gene: -; clone size: once; CDR3 protein: CASSDRESSYNEQFF; CDR3 DNA: TGTGCCAGCAGTGACAGAGAGAGCTCCTACAATGAGCAGTTCTTC
V gene: TRBV18; J gene: TRBJ1-6; D gene: TRBD1; clone size: -; CDR3 protein: CASSPPGQGYNSPLHF; CDR3 DNA: TGTGCCAGCTCACCACCGGGACAGGGATATAATTCACCCCTCCACTTT
V gene: TRBV18; J gene: TRBJ2-3; D gene: TRBD2; clone size: -; CDR3 protein: CASSSYTSGSTDTQYF; CDR3 DNA: TGTGCCAGCTCGTCATATACTAGCGGTAGCACAGATACGCAGTATTTT
V gene: TRBV7-2; J gene: TRBJ2-2; D gene: -; clone size: -; CDR3 protein: CASSLDRQSANTGELFF; CDR3 DNA: TGTGCCAGCAGCTTAGATCGGCAGAGCGCGAACACCGGGGAGCTGTTTTTT
V gene: TRBV7-3; J gene: TRBJ2-5; D gene: -; clone size: -; CDR3 protein: CASSPGVPPETQYF; CDR3 DNA: TGTGCCAGCAGCCCCGGGGTCCCCCCGGAGACCCAGTACTTC
V gene: TRBV19; J gene: TRBJ1-1; D gene: -; clone size: -; CDR3 protein: CASSIPQTEAFF; CDR3 DNA: TGTGCCAGTAGTATCCCACAGACTGAAGCTTTCTTT
V gene: TRBV18; J gene: TRBJ2-7; D gene: TRBD2; clone size: -; CDR3 protein: CASSPGSSGSLEQYF; CDR3 DNA: TGTGCCAGCTCACCAGGGTCTAGCGGGTCCCTCGAGCAGTACTTC
V gene: TRBV18; J gene: TRBJ2-7; D gene: TRBD1; clone size: -; CDR3 protein: CASSPGTGVFEQYF; CDR3 DNA: TGTGCCAGCTCACCCGGGACAGGGGTATTCGAGCAGTACTTC
V gene: TRBV9; J gene: TRBJ2-2; D gene: -; clone size: -; CDR3 protein: CASSVTLEELFF; CDR3 DNA: TGTGCCAGCAGCGTAACTCTAGAGGAGCTGTTTTTT
V gene: TRBV28; J gene: TRBJ2-2; D gene: TRBD2; clone size: -; CDR3 protein: CASSLELAGYTGELFF; CDR3 DNA: TGTGCCAGCAGTTTGGAACTAGCGGGCTACACCGGGGAGCTGTTTTTT
V gene: TRBV27; J gene: TRBJ2-1; D gene: TRBD1; clone size: -; CDR3 protein: CASSLIGGRTGHNEQFF; CDR3 DNA: TGTGCCAGCAGTTTAATAGGTGGGAGGACAGGGCACAATGAGCAGTTCTTC
V gene: TRBV28; J gene: TRBJ2-4; D gene: TRBD2; clone size: -; CDR3 protein: CASLSAGGQNIQYF; CDR3 DNA: TGTGCCAGCCTTTCCGCGGGGGGCCAAAACATTCAGTACTTC
V gene: TRBV9; J gene: TRBJ2-1; D gene: TRBD2; clone size: -; CDR3 protein: CASSVEGLAGGSSYNEQFF; CDR3 DNA: TGTGCCAGCAGCGTAGAGGGGCTAGCGGGGGGAAGCTCCTACAATGAGCAGTTCTTC
V gene: TRBV4-2; J gene: TRBJ1-4; D gene: -; clone size: once; CDR3 protein: CASSQDLRRGNEKLFF; CDR3 DNA: TGTGCCAGCAGCCAAGATCTCAGGCGGGGTAATGAAAAACTGTTTTTT
V gene: TRBV11-2; J gene: TRBJ2-5; D gene: -; clone size: -; CDR3 protein: CASSLSEGRETQYF; CDR3 DNA: TGTGCCAGCAGCTTATCGGAAGGGAGAGAGACCCAGTACTTC
V gene: TRBV27; J gene: TRBJ2-2; D gene: TRBD2; clone size: -; CDR3 protein: CASTGLAGNTGELFF; CDR3 DNA: TGTGCCAGCACCGGACTAGCGGGAAACACCGGGGAGCTGTTTTTT
V gene: TRBV5-4; J gene: TRBJ2-2; D gene: -; clone size: -; CDR3 protein: CASRAGVGELFF; CDR3 DNA: TGTGCCAGCAGGGCAGGGGTCGGGGAGCTGTTTTTT
V gene: TRBV28; J gene: TRBJ2-7; D gene: TRBD1; clone size: -; CDR3 protein: CASRPGQGYEQYF; CDR3 DNA: TGTGCCAGCAGGCCGGGACAGGGCTACGAGCAGTACTTC
V gene: TRBV7-2; J gene: TRBJ1-4; D gene: -; clone size: -; CDR3 protein: CASSLRGVNEKLFF; CDR3 DNA: TGTGCCAGCAGCTTAAGAGGTGTTAATGAAAAACTGTTTTTT
V gene: TRBV28; J gene: TRBJ2-7; D gene: -; clone size: -; CDR3 protein: CASSLSGGTYEQYF; CDR3 DNA: TGTGCCAGCAGTTTGTCAGGTGGTACCTACGAGCAGTACTTC
V gene: TRBV5-4; J gene: TRBJ1-4; D gene: -; clone size: -; CDR3 protein: CASSLSGINEKLFF; CDR3 DNA: TGTGCCAGCAGCTTGTCAGGGATTAATGAAAAACTGTTTTTT
V gene: TRBV4-3; J gene: TRBJ2-5; D gene: TRBD1; clone size: -; CDR3 protein: CASSQATGGQETQYF; CDR3 DNA: TGCGCCAGCAGCCAAGCGACAGGGGGCCAAGAGACCCAGTACTTC
V gene: TRBV5-6; J gene: TRBJ1-1; D gene: TRBD1; clone size: -; CDR3 protein: CASSLGRGEEAFF; CDR3 DNA: TGTGCCAGCAGCTTAGGCAGGGGGGAGGAAGCTTTCTTT
V gene: TRBV6-4; J gene: TRBJ2-1; D gene: TRBD2; clone size: -; CDR3 protein: CASSTSGGGSEQFF; CDR3 DNA: TGTGCCAGCAGTACTAGCGGGGGGGGAAGTGAGCAGTTCTTC